This T cell receptor beta chain was captured by sequencing in a study of identical twins. Whole-study results and caveats: Cord blood beta clonotypes that were abundant carried fewer insertions, and memory repertoires showed no such trend.

A single record per CDR3 protein comes from TCRdb applying MiXCR to the 5' RACE reads. The table includes 550,000 to 700,000 distinct CDR3 sequences, more than 9% detected once. Of note for this clonotype: The antigen remains undetermined.

This CDR3 is built from 16 residues. The germline V gene has CDR1 SGHTA and CDR2 FQGNSA. The ends lost 0 bases at V and 5 bases at J; junction bases unmatched: 6. This sample also appeared in a second study, on yellow fever vaccine responses in identical twins.

Sequenced material: PBMCs. The source is a woman aged 18-29 years in good health. The V call is TRBV7-2, the J call TRBJ2-2; TRBD2 matches 7 bases. CDR3 sequence: CASSLAIAGSTGELFF. CDR3 bases: TGTGCCAGCAGCTTAGCGATAGCGGGTTCTACCGGGGAGCTGTTTTTT.